These 11 T cell receptor beta chains share one sample of origin, sequenced in a study of T cell changes during pregnancy in multiple sclerosis. Measured with immunoSEQ multiplex PCR; TCRdb has only the in-frame clones, and not every one. The sample lists around 57,000 clones, roughly 91% occurring once. This specimen was peripheral blood, taken in the third trimester of pregnancy. The origin of the receptors is a female donor in good health, enrolled as a control in a pregnancy study.

V gene TRBV6-1 combines with J gene TRBJ2-3, with D unclear. Trimming cost V 11 bases and J 2 bases, with 17 bases left between them. The length of the CDR3 is 14 residues. CDR1 and CDR2 (germline): MNHNS, SASEGT. CDR3 nucleotides: TGTGCCCTCGTCCCGCGGCCTGACACAGATACGCAGTATTTT. Translation gives CALVPRPDTDTQYF.

This clone was seen a single time. The rearrangement joins TRBV6-6 to TRBJ2-7; D possibly corresponds to TRBD1 (6 bases). This CDR3 has 14 amino acids. Germline V gene data show CDR1 as MNHNY and CDR2 as SVGAGI (reference sequence). Trimming cost V 5 bases and J 0 bases, with 11 bases left between them. The CDR3 DNA reads as TGTGCCAGCAGTGTACAGGGAAGCTCCTACGAGCAGTACTTC. Translating it yields CASSVQGSSYEQYF.

This clone has more than one count but fewer than ten. The V and J genes are TRBV25-1 and TRBJ1-1; D is ambiguous. Looked up from germline, CDR1 is MGHDK and CDR2 is SYGVNS. This CDR3 spans 13 amino acids. V was shortened by 3 bases and J by 6 bases, with 11 bases between the two germline ends. CDR3 DNA sequence: TGTGCCAGCAGTGATAGAGGGCTGTCTGAAGCTTTCTTT. Translated: CASSDRGLSEAFF.

The chain is built from TRBV7-2 and TRBJ2-2; 9 bases line up with TRBD2. Losses at the gene ends were 1 base for V and 6 bases for J; bases not matched to a gene: 6. This CDR3 has 16 residues. Looked up from germline, CDR1 is SGHTA and CDR2 is FQGNSA. The CDR3 nucleotides read TGTGCCAGCAGCTTAGGGGTGGTAGCGGGAGCCGGGGAGCTGTTTTTT. Amino acids: CASSLGVVAGAGELFF.

This clone is a singleton in its sample. This chain uses TRBV7-9 with TRBJ2-4, with D possibly TRBD2 on 5 matching bases. Per the germline V gene, CDR1 is SEHNR and CDR2 is FQNEAQ (reference sequence). The CDR3 sequence is 12 residues long. The V end was cut by 4 bases, the J end by 7 bases, with 8 bases between. Here the CDR3 reads CASSSLGNIQYF. The CDR3 DNA reads TGTGCCAGCAGCTCACTAGGGAACATTCAGTACTTC.

This chain links TRBV14 with TRBJ2-3; TRBD2 is a possible D gene (5 bases). The germline V gene encodes CDR1 SGHDN and CDR2 FVKESK. The CDR3 loop spans 14 amino acids. The V and J ends lost 2 bases and 4 bases respectively, with 10 bases between them. CDR3 coding DNA: TGTGCCAGCAGCCAACCCGGGAACCCAGATACGCAGTATTTT. Translation: CASSQPGNPDTQYF.

This chain uses TRBV19 with TRBJ1-2; D gene uncertain. CDR1 is LNHDA and CDR2 is SQIVND in the germline V gene (reference sequence). V gave up 2 bases and J gave up 1 base, with 11 bases separating them. There are 15 residues in the CDR3. The CDR3 sequence is CASSISNPGNYGYTF. The CDR3, as DNA: TGTGCCAGTAGTATAAGCAACCCTGGTAACTATGGCTACACCTTC. Using reference TRBV19 and TRBJ1-2 for the parts outside the CDR3, the full variable domain is DGGITQSPKYLFRKEGQNVTLSCEQNLNHDAMYWYRQDPGQGLRLIYYSQIVNDFQKGDIAEGYSVSREKKESFPLTVTSAQKNPTAFYLCASSISNPGNYGYTFGSGTRLTVV.

This clone was detected only a few times. Other nucleotide sequences from this sample produce the same CDR3. This chain links TRBV5-1 with TRBJ2-3; 14 positions match TRBD2. Germline values: CDR1 SGHRS, CDR2 YFSETQ. V shed 4 bases and J 6 bases; nucleotides not matched to a gene: 7. The CDR3 has 16 amino acids. Here the CDR3 reads CASSPGLAGAGDTQYF. The DNA for the CDR3 is TGCGCCAGCAGCCCGGGACTAGCGGGGGCGGGGGATACGCAGTATTTT.

CDR3 coding DNA: TGTGCCAGCAGCACCGACGCGGAAACCTACGAGCAGTACTTC. This gives the protein CASSTDAETYEQYF. The rearrangement uses TRBV5-4 and TRBJ2-7; D is unresolved. Germline CDR1 and CDR2: SGHNT and YYREEE (reference sequence). CDR3 size: 14 residues. Trimming took 4 bases from V and 2 from J, leaving 13 bases between them.

The rearrangement uses TRBV5-6 and TRBJ2-1, with 8 bases fitting TRBD2. The V segment lost 0 bases and the J segment 10 bases; nucleotides outside the gene matches: 6. In germline, CDR1 is SGHDT, CDR2 YYEEEE. The CDR3 spans 14 residues. As DNA, the CDR3 is TGTGCCAGCAGCTTGGCCGGCGGGGGGTGGGAGCAGTTCTTC. This translates into CASSLAGGGWEQFF.

The CDR3: CASSWGQGSTDTQYF. CDR3 nucleotides: TGTGCCAGCAGCTGGGGACAGGGAAGTACAGATACGCAGTATTTT. The chain employs TRBV5-8 and TRBJ2-3, with 9 bases that match TRBD1. Germline CDR1 reads SGHTS; CDR2 reads YDEGEE. With 3 bases clipped from V and 3 bases from J, the junction kept 5 bases outside the gene matches. This CDR3 comprises 15 residues.